This TCR beta chain was documented in a study of cytomegalovirus exposure and HLA in healthy donors. On this clone itself: Its specificity is not known.

CDR1 and CDR2 (germline): LNHDA, SQIVND (reference sequence). V was clipped by 8 bases and J by 4 bases, with 12 bases between them. This CDR3 contains 13 residues. The study, taken as a whole, reports: Sequencing likely caused a cluster of highly shared sequence variants. Accurate predictions that matched the HLA-A and HLA-B alleles of most subjects were reportedly made from TCR beta sequences.

60 Vbeta and 13 Jbeta primers were used in PCR. Sequencing used immunoSEQ multiplex PCR; TCRdb keeps in-frame clones, though not all of them. The table shows some 180,000 clones, with about 88% occurring only once. This sequence joins TRBV19 and TRBJ1-3; D is ambiguous. The sample taken for sequencing was PBMCs. The source is a man aged 25-40 years in good health and CMV-seropositive. This chain's CDR3 is CASRQAGGNTIYF. DNA of the CDR3: TGTGCCAGTCGGCAGGCAGGAGGAAACACCATATATTTT.